The source of this T cell receptor beta chain is a study of blood T cell repertoires in COVID-19. Whole-study context: Some COVID-19 samples were acute and others convalescent; all came from the United States, Italy and Spain. Sources were T cells, B-cell-depleted T cells, or PBMCs; the material itself was cDNA or gDNA.

As originally analysed: Reference gene primer amplification yielded estimated nucleated cell counts. Only in-frame clones appear in the TCRdb table, and some are missing; sequencing was by immunoSEQ multiplex PCR. V, J and clone size reflect that table, while D and trimming were determined from the DNA. This table has over 90,000 clones, 70% to 90% appearing once. From germline, CDR1 is MNHEY and CDR2 SVGAGI. J lost 6 bases, V lost 7 bases, and 3 bases had no gene match. The CDR3 is 12 amino acids. The sequence derives from a man in his forties or fifties with active or convalescent COVID-19. The genes are TRBV6-5 and TRBJ2-1; 7 nucleotides line up with TRBD1. Sequencing input: peripheral blood. CDR3 in amino acids: CASKGGGNEQFF. CDR3 DNA: TGTGCCAGCAAAGGGGGCGGCAATGAGCAGTTCTTC.